These 18 T cell receptor beta chains were all obtained from the same sample, sequenced in a study of cytomegalovirus exposure and HLA in healthy donors. The PCR contained 60 Vbeta and 13 Jbeta primers. The data were produced by immunoSEQ multiplex PCR, yet TCRdb's version contains in-frame clones alone and is incomplete. Altogether over 110,000 clones are present, roughly 78% being singletons, with the ten largest covering around 2.9%. The sample taken for sequencing was PBMCs. The source is a female donor in good health and CMV-seronegative.

This clone was seen just once. This chain uses TRBV6-1 with TRBJ2-7; 11 bases are shared with TRBD1. The CDR3 extends over 15 amino acids. Germline trimming cut 6 bases from V and 1 base from J; bases unmatched to any gene: 5. CDR1 is MNHNS and CDR2 is SASEGT in the germline V gene. The CDR3 bases are TGTGCCAGCAGACCCGGGACAGGGGGTTCCTACGAGCAGTACTTC. It specifies CASRPGTGGSYEQYF.

This clone was seen a single time. The chain recombines TRBV5-1 with TRBJ2-5; unclear D gene. The DNA end is a closer match to TRBJ2-7, so the J assignment may be wrong. CDR1 and CDR2 (germline): SGHRS, YFSETQ. This CDR3 contains 15 residues. The CDR3 sequence is CASSSLESSLYEQYF. The CDR3 nucleotides read TGCGCCAGCAGCTCCTTGGAGTCCTCGCTCTACGAGCAGTACTTC.

This chain links TRBV29-1 with TRBJ2-5, with D possibly TRBD2 on 5 matching bases. Between the trimmed V and J ends, which lost 4 bases and 7 bases, there was a span of 16 bases. This CDR3 has 13 residues. CDR1 and CDR2 from the germline V gene are SQVTM and ANQGSEA. For the CDR3, the DNA is TGCAGCGTTGTGTTGATTGGACTTGGGACCCAGTACTTC. Translated, it gives CSVVLIGLGTQYF.

The chain is built from TRBV28 and TRBJ2-1; tentatively, D is TRBD2 (5 bases). CDR1 is MDHEN and CDR2 is SYDVKM in the germline V gene. The V gene lost 2 bases and the J gene lost 7 bases, with 12 bases spanning the gap. CDR3 size: 14 residues. The CDR3 bases are TGTGCCAGCAGTTTAGACCCGGGAAAGAATGAGCAGTTCTTC. Translated, it gives CASSLDPGKNEQFF.

The chain links TRBV30 to TRBJ1-1; 7 bases agree with TRBD1. Germline V gene sequence: CDR1 GTSNPN, CDR2 SVGIG (reference sequence). V was pared by 6 bases and J by 6 bases, with 10 bases of the junction left unmatched. This CDR3 spans 13 amino acids. CDR3: CACATGLGAEAFF. The CDR3 region has the DNA TGTGCCTGCGCGACAGGGTTAGGGGCTGAAGCTTTCTTT.

This rearrangement joins TRBV27 to TRBJ2-7, with D perhaps matching TRBD2 (6 bases). The germline CDR1 and CDR2 sequences are MNHEY and SMNVEV (reference sequence). This CDR3 has 15 residues. V lost 8 bases to trimming and J lost 3 bases, with 20 bases between them. CDR3 loop: CASGRERGQIYEQYF. CDR3 bases: TGTGCCAGCGGTCGGGAGAGGGGCCAGATCTACGAGCAGTACTTC.

The chain recombines TRBV11-3 with TRBJ2-7; weak D call: TRBD2 (5 bases). Germline V gene sequence: CDR1 SGHNT, CDR2 YENEEA. The CDR3 is made up of 14 amino acids. V was clipped by 1 base and J by 0 bases, with 7 bases between them. For the CDR3, the DNA is TGTGCCAGCAGCTTAGGTCGGGGCTCCTACGAGCAGTACTTC. Amino acid sequence: CASSLGRGSYEQYF.

This chain links TRBV10-3 with TRBJ1-2; D is ambiguous. Germline CDR1 and CDR2: ENHRY and SYGVKD. CDR3 length equals 13 residues. V lost 2 bases to trimming and J lost 4 bases, with 8 bases between them. This chain's CDR3 is CAISETILYGYTF. CDR3 nucleotide sequence: TGTGCCATCAGTGAGACTATCCTCTATGGCTACACCTTC.

The CDR3 region has the DNA TGTGCCAGCAGCCCCCTATTAGCGGGGGTGAGCAATGAGCAGTTCTTC. Translated, it gives CASSPLLAGVSNEQFF. The V call is TRBV14, the J call TRBJ2-1; 9 positions agree with TRBD2. This CDR3 contains 16 residues. In germline, CDR1 is SGHDN, CDR2 FVKESK. V trimming: 4 bases; J trimming: 6 bases; junction bases outside the gene matches: 10.

The V call is TRBV29-1, the J call TRBJ1-1, with a weak D call TRBD1 (5 bases). V was shortened by 2 bases and J by 10 bases, with 8 bases between the two germline ends. The CDR3 runs 10 residues. In germline, CDR1 is SQVTM, CDR2 ANQGSEA. CDR3 sequence (DNA): TGCAGCGTTGAACAGGGTGGAGCTTTCTTT. The encoded protein is CSVEQGGAFF. The full variable domain, in which reference TRBV29-1 and TRBJ1-1 provide the parts outside the CDR3, is SAVISQKPSRDICQRGTSLTIQCQVDSQVTMMFWYRQQPGQSLTLIATANQGSEATYESGFVIDKFPISRPNLTFSTLTVSNMSPEDSSIYLCSVEQGGAFFGQGTRLTVV.

The DNA of the CDR3 is TGTGCCAGCAGCCAGACTAGCGGGAGGTATTATTACGAGCAGTACTTC. Translated, it gives CASSQTSGRYYYEQYF. This chain links TRBV28 with TRBJ2-5; 13 bases agree with TRBD2. The assigned J gene may be wrong: the sequence end matches TRBJ2-7 better. Germline V gene lookup returns CDR1 MDHEN and CDR2 SYDVKM. The CDR3 is made up of 16 amino acids.

The CDR3 DNA sequence: TGCGCCAGCAGCCAACCCGGGACAGGGATAAACACCATATATTTT. Its protein product is CASSQPGTGINTIYF. This chain links TRBV5-1 with TRBJ1-3, with TRBD1 matching over 9 bases. The CDR3 is 15 amino acids. Looked up from germline, CDR1 is SGHRS and CDR2 is YFSETQ. J lost 6 bases, V lost 4 bases, and 8 bases had no gene match.

The CDR3 DNA reads as TGTGCCAGCAGCACGCGACAGGGGGCGGAAAAACTGTTTTTT. Amino acids: CASSTRQGAEKLFF. The chain is built from TRBV11-1 and TRBJ1-4; 10 nucleotides match TRBD1. J lost 8 bases, V lost 5 bases, and 5 bases had no gene match. This CDR3 contains 14 residues. The germline V gene encodes CDR1 SGHAT and CDR2 FQDESV (reference sequence).

This chain connects TRBV6-6 to TRBJ1-1; D remains unclear. There are 14 residues in the CDR3. V was pared by 0 bases and J by 1 base, with 6 bases between. Germline V gives CDR1 MNHNY, CDR2 SVGAGI (reference sequence). CDR3 coding DNA: TGTGCCAGCAGTTACTCTCGTTGGAACACTGAAGCTTTCTTT. Translation: CASSYSRWNTEAFF.

The V gene is TRBV11-2, the J gene TRBJ1-1; D is uncertain. The germline V and J ends were trimmed by 5 bases and 7 bases, with 11 bases remaining between them. Germline CDR1 and CDR2: SGHAT and FQNNGV. This CDR3 has 12 residues. CDR3: CASSPIRHEAFF. CDR3 sequence (DNA): TGTGCCAGCAGCCCGATAAGACATGAAGCTTTCTTT. Looking up the rest from reference TRBV11-2 and TRBJ1-1 gives the full variable domain: EAGVAQSPRYKIIEKRQSVAFWCNPISGHATLYWYQQILGQGPKLLIQFQNNGVVDDSQLPKDRFSAERLKGVDSTLKIQPAKLEDSAVYLCASSPIRHEAFFGQGTRLTVV.

The chain employs TRBV6-6 and TRBJ1-2; 7 bases fit TRBD1. After removal of 5 bases from V and 8 bases from J, the junction contained 8 bases not matched to a gene. Germline V gives CDR1 MNHNY, CDR2 SVGAGI (reference sequence). The CDR3 consists of 13 residues. In DNA, the CDR3 is TGTGCCAGCAGTCCCGGGACAGAGCGAGGCTACACCTTC. It yields the protein CASSPGTERGYTF.

The V call is TRBV6-5, the J call TRBJ1-1, with 9 nucleotides matching TRBD1. The germline CDR1 and CDR2 sequences are MNHEY and SVGAGI. This CDR3 spans 15 amino acids. Trimming at V came to 4 bases and at J to 2 bases, leaving 5 bases not matched to a gene. DNA of the CDR3: TGTGCCAGCAGTTCCAACAGGGGGCGAAACACTGAAGCTTTCTTT. This gives the protein CASSSNRGRNTEAFF.

The sample holds one count of this clone. The V gene is TRBV11-1, the J gene TRBJ2-3, with a tentative D call TRBD2 (5 bases). Germline lookup yields CDR1 SGHAT and CDR2 FQDESV (reference sequence). V gave up 1 base and J gave up 0 bases, with 11 bases separating them. The length of the CDR3 is 16 residues. DNA of the CDR3: TGTGCCAGCAGCTTAGGGGAGACGGCTAGCACAGATACGCAGTATTTT. Translation: CASSLGETASTDTQYF.